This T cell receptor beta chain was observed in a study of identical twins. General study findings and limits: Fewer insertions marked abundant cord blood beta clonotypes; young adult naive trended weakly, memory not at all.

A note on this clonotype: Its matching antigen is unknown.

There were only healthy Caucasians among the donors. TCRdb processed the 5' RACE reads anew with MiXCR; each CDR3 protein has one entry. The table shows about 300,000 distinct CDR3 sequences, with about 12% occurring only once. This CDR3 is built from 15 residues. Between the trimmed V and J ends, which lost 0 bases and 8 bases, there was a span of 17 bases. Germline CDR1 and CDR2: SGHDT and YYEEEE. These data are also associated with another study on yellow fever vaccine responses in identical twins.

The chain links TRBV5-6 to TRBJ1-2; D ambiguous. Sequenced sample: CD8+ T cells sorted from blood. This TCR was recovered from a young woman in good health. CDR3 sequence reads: CASSLGQIVMWGYTF. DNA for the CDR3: TGTGCCAGCAGCTTGGGGCAGATTGTAATGTGGGGCTACACCTTC. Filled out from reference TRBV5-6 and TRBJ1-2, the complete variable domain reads DAGVTQSPTHLIKTRGQQVTLRCSPKSGHDTVSWYQQALGQGPQFIFQYYEEEERQRGNFPDRFSGHQFPNYSSELNVNALLLGDSALYLCASSLGQIVMWGYTFGSGTRLTVV.